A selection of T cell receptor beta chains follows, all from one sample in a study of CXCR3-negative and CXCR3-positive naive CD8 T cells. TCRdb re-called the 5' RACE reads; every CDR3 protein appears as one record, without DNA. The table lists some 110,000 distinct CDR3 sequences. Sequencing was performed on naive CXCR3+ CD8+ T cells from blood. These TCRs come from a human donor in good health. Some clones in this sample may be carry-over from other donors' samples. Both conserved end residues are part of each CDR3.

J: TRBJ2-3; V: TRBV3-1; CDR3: CASSQETPLWEIDTQYF
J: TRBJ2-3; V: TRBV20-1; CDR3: CSARELGTGGEDTQYF
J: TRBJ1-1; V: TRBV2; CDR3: CASSVQYTEAFF
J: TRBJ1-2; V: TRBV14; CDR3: CASSQGDSIYGYTF
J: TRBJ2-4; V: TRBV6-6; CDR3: CASSYGQGLDIQYF
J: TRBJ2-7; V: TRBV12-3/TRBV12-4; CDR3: CASSVGQGVRSYEQYF
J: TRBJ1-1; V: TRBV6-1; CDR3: CASRVSGGNTEAFF
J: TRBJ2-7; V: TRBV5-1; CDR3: CASSLAGFHEQYF
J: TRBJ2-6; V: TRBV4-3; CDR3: CASSPTGGSSGANVLTF
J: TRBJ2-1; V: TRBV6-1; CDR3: CASSLLRPGGYNEQFF
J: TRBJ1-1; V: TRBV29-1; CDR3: CSVELTTGEAFF
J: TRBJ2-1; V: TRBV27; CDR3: CASSLSAGQKFIDNEQFF
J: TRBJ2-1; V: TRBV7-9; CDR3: CASSSQRVEFF
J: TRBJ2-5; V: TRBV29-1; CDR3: CSVEVWVGDRGRETQYF
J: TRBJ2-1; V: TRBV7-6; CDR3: CASSPGGYGEQFF
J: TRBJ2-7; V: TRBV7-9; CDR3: CASSLTGAPWQQYF
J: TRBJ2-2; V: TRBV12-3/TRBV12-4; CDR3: CASSPWTENTGELFF
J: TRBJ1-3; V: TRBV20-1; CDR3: CSALGHHSGNTIYF
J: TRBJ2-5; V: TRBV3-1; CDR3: CATEGDGETQYF
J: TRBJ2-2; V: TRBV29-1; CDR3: CSVLGRGTGELFF
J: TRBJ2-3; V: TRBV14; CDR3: CASSPYPTDTQYF
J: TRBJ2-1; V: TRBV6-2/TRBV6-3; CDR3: CASSPSSWNEQFF
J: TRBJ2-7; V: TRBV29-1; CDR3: CSVEGQGPYEQYF
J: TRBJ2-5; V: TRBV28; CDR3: CASSYSGTGETQYF
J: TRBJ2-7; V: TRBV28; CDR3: CASSFKPRDRAYEQYF